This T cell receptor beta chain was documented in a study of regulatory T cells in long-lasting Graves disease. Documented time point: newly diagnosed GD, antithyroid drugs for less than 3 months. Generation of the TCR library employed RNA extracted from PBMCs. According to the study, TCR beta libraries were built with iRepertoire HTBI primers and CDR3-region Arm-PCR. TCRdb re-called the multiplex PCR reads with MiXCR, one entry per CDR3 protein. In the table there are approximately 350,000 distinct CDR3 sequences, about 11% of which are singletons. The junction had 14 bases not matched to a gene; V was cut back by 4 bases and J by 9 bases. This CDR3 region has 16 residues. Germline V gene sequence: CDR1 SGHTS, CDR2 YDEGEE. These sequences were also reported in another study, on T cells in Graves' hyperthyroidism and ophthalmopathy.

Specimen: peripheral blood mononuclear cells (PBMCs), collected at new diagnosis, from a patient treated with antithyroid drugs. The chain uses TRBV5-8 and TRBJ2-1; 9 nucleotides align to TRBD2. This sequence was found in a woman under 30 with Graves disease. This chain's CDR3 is CASSPRLAEGLGEQFF. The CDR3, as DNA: TGTGCCAGCAGCCCCCGACTAGCGGAGGGGTTGGGTGAGCAGTTCTTC.